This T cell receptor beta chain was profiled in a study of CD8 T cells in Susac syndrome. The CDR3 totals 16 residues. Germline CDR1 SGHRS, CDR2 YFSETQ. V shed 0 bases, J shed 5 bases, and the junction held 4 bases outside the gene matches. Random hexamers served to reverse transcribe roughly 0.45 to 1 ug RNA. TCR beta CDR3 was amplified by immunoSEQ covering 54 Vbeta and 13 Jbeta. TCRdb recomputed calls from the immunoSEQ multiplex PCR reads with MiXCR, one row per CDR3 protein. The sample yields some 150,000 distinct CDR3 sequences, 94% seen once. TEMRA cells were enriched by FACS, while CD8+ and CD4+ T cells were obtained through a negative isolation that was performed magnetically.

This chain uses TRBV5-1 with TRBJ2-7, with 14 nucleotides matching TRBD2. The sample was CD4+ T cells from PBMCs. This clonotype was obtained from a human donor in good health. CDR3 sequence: CASSLAGLAGVHEQYF. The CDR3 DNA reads TGCGCCAGCAGCTTGGCGGGACTAGCGGGAGTCCACGAGCAGTACTTC.